The clone carrying this TCR beta chain has a handful of counts. The target antigen is unknown. The entry originates in a study of response to subunit inactivated influenza vaccine. General observations from the study: The study's authors posited that every seasonal influenza vaccination enlists few new T cells.

CDR3 length: 12 amino acids. The V and J ends lost 2 bases and 8 bases respectively, with 9 bases between them. Germline-derived CDR1 and CDR2 are SGHTA and FQGNSA. TCRdb re-analysed the RT-PCR reads in MiXCR, keeping a single row per CDR3 protein. The table shows about 520,000 distinct CDR3 sequences, with about 25% occurring only once. The V and J genes are TRBV7-2 and TRBJ1-2, with D possibly TRBD1 on 5 matching bases. The receptor's source is a man aged 50 to 60 who received an inactivated influenza vaccine. The source was CD4+ T cells sorted from PBMCs, collected roughly 5 days after vaccination. CDR3 bases: TGTGCCAGCAGCTTACACCGGGACGGCTACACCTTC. Encoded protein: CASSLHRDGYTF.